The sequence of this T cell receptor (beta chain) was determined in a study of T cell changes during pregnancy in multiple sclerosis. The CDR3 loop spans 14 amino acids. V was pared by 4 bases and J by 0 bases, with 9 bases between. The germline CDR1 and CDR2 sequences are LNHDA and SQIVND (reference sequence). Assay: immunoSEQ multiplex PCR; the TCRdb copy retains only in-frame clones and omits some. This sample has approximately 85,000 clones, with about 89% found just once. This receptor was identified in a female donor with multiple sclerosis, enrolled in a pregnancy study. Source: peripheral blood, taken in the first trimester of pregnancy. The chain links TRBV19 to TRBJ1-2, with a possible D match to TRBD1 (6 bases). CDR3 amino acids: CASSKGQTNYGYTF. CDR3 sequence (DNA): TGTGCCAGTAGTAAAGGACAGACTAACTATGGCTACACCTTC.